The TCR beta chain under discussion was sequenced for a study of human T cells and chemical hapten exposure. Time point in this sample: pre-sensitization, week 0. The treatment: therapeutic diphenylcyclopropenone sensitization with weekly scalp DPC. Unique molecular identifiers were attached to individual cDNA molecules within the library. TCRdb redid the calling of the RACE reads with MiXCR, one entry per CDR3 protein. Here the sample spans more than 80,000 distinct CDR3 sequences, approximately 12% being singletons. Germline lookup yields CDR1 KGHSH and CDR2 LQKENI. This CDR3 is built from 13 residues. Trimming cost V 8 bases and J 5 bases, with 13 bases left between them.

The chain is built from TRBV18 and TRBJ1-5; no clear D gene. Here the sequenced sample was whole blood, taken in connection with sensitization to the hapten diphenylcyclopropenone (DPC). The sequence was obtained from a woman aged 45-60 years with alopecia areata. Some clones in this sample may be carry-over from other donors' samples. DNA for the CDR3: TGTGCCAGCACCAAAGGGCAGGATCAGCCCCAGCATTTT. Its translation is CASTKGQDQPQHF.